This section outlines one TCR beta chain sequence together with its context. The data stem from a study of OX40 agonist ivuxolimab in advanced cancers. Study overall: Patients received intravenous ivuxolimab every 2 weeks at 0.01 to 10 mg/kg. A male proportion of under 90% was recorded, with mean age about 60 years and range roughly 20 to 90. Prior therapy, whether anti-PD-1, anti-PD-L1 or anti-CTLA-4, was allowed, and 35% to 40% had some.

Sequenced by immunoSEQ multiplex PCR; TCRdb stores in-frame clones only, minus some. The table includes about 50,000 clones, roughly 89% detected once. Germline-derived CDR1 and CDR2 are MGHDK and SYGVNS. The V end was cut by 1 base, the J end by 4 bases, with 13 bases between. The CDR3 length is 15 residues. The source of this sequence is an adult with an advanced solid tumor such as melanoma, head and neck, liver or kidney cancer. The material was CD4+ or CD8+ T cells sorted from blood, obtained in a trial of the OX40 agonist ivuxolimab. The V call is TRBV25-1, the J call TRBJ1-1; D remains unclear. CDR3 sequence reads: CASSEFGRGGTEAFF. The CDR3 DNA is TGTGCCAGCAGTGAATTCGGGCGAGGAGGCACTGAAGCTTTCTTT.